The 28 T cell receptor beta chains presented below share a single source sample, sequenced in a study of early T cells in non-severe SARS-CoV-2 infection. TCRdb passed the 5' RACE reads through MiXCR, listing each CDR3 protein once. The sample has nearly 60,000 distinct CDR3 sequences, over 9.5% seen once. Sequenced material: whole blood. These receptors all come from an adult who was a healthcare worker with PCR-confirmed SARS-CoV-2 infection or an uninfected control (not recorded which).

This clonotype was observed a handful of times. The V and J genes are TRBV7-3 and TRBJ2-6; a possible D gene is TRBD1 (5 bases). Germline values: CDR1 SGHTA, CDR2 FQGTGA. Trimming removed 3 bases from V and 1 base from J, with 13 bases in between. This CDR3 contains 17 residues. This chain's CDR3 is CASSFQTVRSGANVLTF. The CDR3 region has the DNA TGTGCCAGCAGCTTTCAGACAGTTAGGTCTGGGGCCAACGTCCTGACTTTC.

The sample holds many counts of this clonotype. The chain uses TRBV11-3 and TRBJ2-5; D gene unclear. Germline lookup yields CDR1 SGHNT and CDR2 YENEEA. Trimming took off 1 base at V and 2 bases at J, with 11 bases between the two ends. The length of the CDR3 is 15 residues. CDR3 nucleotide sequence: TGTGCCAGCAGCTTAGCTTCAGCAGTACAAGAGACCCAGTACTTC. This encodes CASSLASAVQETQYF.

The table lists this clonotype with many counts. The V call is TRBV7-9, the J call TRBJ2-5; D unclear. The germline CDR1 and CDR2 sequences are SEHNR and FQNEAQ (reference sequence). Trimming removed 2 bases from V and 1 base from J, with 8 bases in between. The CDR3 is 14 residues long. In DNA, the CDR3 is TGTGCCAGCAGCTTAACGAAAGGCCAAGAGACCCAGTACTTC. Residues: CASSLTKGQETQYF.

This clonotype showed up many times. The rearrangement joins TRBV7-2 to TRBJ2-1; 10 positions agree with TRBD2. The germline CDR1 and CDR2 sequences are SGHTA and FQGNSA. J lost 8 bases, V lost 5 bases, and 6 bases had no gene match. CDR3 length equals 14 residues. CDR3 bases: TGTGCCAGCAGCGCTCCTAGCGGGAGCGATGAGCAGTTCTTC. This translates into CASSAPSGSDEQFF.

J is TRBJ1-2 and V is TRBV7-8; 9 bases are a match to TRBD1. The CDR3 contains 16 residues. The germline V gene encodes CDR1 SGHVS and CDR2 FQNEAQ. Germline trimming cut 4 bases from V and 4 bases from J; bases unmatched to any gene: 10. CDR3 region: CASSSPGQGRGYGYTF. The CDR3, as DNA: TGTGCCAGCAGCTCCCCGGGACAGGGAAGAGGCTATGGCTACACCTTC.

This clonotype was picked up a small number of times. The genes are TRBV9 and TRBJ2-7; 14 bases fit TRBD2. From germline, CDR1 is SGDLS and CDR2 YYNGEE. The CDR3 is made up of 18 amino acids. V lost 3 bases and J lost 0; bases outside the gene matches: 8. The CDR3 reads CASSEGLAGELNSYEQYF. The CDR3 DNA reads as TGTGCCAGCAGCGAGGGACTAGCGGGGGAACTAAACTCCTACGAGCAGTACTTC.

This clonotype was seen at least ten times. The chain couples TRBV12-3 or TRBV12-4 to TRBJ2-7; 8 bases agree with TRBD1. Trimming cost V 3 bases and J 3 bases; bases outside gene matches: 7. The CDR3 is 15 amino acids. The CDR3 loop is CASSLGDRTSYEQYF. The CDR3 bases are TGTGCCAGCAGTTTGGGGGACAGGACAAGCTACGAGCAGTACTTC.

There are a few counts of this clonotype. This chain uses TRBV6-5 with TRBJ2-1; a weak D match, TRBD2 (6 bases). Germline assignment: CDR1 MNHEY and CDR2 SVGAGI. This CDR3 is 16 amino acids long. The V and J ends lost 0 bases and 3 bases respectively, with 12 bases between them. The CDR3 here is CASSYSWGESYNEQFF. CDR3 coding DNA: TGTGCCAGCAGTTACTCTTGGGGGGAGAGCTACAATGAGCAGTTCTTC.

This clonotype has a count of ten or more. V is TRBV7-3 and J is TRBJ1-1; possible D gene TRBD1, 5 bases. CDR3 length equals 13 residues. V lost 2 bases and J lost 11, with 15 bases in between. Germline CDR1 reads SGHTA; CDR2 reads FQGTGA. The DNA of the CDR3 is TGTGCCAGCAGCTTACTTCAGGGTAGTTTGGCTTTCTTT. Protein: CASSLLQGSLAFF. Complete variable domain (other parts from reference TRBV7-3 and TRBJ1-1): GAGVSQTPSNKVTEKGKYVELRCDPISGHTALYWYRQSLGQGPEFLIYFQGTGAADDSGLPNDRFFAVRPEGSVSTLKIQRTERGDSAVYLCASSLLQGSLAFFGQGTRLTVV.

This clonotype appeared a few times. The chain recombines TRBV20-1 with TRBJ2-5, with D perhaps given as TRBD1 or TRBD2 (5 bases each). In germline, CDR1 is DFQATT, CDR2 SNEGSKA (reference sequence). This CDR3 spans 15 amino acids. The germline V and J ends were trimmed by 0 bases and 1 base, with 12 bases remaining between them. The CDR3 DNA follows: TGCAGTGCTAGAGATTCCGGGGCGGTCCAAGAGACCCAGTACTTC. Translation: CSARDSGAVQETQYF.

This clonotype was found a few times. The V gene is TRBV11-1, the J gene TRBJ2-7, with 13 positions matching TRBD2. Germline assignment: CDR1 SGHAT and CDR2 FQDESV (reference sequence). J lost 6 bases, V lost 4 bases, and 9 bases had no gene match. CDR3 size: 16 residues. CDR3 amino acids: CASSSGLAGVGPEQYF. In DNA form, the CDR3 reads TGTGCCAGCAGCTCTGGACTAGCGGGAGTGGGGCCCGAGCAGTACTTC.

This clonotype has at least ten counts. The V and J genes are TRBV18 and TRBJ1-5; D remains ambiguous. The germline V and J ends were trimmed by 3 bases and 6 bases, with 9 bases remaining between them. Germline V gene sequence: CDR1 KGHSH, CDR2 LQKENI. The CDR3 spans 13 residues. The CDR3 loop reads CASSPGLSQPQHF. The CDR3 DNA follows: TGTGCCAGCTCACCGGGTCTGAGTCAGCCCCAGCATTTT.

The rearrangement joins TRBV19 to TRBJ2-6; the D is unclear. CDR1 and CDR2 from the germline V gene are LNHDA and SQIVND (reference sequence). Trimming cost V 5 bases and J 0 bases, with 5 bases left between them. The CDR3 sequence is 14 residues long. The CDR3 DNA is TGTGCCAGTAGTGTCGACTCTGGGGCCAACGTCCTGACTTTC. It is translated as CASSVDSGANVLTF.

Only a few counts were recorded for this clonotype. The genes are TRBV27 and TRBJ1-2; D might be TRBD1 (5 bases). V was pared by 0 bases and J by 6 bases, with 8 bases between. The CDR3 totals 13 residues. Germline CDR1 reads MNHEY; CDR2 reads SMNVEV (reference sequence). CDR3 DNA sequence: TGTGCCAGCAGTTTATCCGACAGCAATGGCTACACCTTC. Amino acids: CASSLSDSNGYTF.

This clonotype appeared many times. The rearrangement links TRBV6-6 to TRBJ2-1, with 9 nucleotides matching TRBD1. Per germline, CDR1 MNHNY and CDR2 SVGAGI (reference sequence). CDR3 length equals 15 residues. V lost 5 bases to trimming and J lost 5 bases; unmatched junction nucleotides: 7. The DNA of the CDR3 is TGTGCCAGCAGTGGGGACAGGGAGGCGAACAATGAGCAGTTCTTC. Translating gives CASSGDREANNEQFF.

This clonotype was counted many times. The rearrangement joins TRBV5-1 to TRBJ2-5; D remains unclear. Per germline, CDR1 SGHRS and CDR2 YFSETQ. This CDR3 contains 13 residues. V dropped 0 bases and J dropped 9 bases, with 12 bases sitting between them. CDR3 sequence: CASSLVTTAAQYF. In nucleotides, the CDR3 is TGCGCCAGCAGCTTGGTAACCACGGCGGCCCAGTACTTC.

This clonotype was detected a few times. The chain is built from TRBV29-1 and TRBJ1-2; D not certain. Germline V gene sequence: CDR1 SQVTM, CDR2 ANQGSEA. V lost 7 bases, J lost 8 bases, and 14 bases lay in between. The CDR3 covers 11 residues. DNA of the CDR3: TGCAGCGCGGAAGGGCTTAGAGGCTACACCTTC. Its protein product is CSAEGLRGYTF. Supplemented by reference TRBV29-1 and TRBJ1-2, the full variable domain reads SAVISQKPSRDICQRGTSLTIQCQVDSQVTMMFWYRQQPGQSLTLIATANQGSEATYESGFVIDKFPISRPNLTFSTLTVSNMSPEDSSIYLCSAEGLRGYTFGSGTRLTVV.

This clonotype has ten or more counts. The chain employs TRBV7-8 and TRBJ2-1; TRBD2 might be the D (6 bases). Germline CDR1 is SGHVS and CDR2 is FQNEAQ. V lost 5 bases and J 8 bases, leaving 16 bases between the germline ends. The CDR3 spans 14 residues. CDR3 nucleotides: TGTGCCAGCAGCCCCAGCGGCGGGGTGCATGAGCAGTTCTTC. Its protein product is CASSPSGGVHEQFF.

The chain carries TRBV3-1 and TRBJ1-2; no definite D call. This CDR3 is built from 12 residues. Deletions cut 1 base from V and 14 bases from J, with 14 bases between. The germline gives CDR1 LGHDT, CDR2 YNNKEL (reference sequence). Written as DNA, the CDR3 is TGTGCCAGCAGCCAAGGTTCTTTTCGCGGGACCTTC. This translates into CASSQGSFRGTF.

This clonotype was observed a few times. The chain's CDR3 is CASSIQGGEKLFF. In DNA form, the CDR3 reads TGTGCCAGCAGTATACAGGGAGGGGAAAAACTGTTTTTT. The chain is built from TRBV6-5 and TRBJ1-4; D is possibly TRBD1 (6 bases). Deletions cut 5 bases from V and 8 bases from J, with 12 bases between. This CDR3 has 13 amino acids. Germline V CDR1 and CDR2: MNHEY, SVGAGI.

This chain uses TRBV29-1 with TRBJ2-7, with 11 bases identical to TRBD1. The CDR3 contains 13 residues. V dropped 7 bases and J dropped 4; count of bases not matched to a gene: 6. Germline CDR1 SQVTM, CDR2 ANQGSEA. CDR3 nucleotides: TGCAGCGCAAGGACAGGGGGCAGGTACGAGCAGTACTTC. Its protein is CSARTGGRYEQYF.

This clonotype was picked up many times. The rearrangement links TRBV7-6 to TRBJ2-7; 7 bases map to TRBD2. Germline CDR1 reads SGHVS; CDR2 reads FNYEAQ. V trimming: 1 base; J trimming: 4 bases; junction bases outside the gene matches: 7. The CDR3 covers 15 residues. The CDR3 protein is CASSLESGKWYEQYF. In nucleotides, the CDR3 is TGTGCCAGCAGCTTAGAAAGCGGGAAATGGTACGAGCAGTACTTC.

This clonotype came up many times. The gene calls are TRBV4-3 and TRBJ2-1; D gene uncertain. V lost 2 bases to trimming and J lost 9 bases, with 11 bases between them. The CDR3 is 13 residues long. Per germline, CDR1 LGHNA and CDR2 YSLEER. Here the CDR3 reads CASSQFSLGEQFF. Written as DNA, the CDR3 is TGCGCCAGCAGCCAATTCAGCCTTGGTGAGCAGTTCTTC.

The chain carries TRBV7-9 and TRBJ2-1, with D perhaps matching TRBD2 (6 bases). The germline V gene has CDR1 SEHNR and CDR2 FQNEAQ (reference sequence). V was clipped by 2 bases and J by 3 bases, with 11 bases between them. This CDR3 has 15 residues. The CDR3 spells CASSLTTGVYNEQFF. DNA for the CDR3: TGTGCCAGCAGCTTAACGACGGGGGTCTACAATGAGCAGTTCTTC. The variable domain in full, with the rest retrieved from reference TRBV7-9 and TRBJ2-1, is DTGVSQNPRHKITKRGQNVTFRCDPISEHNRLYWYRQTLGQGPEFLTYFQNEAQLEKSRLLSDRFSAERPKGSFSTLEIQRTEQGDSAMYLCASSLTTGVYNEQFFGPGTRLTVL.

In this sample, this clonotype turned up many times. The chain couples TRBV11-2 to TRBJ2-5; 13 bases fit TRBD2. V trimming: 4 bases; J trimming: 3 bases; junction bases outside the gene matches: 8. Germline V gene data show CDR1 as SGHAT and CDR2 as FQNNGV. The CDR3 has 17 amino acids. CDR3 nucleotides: TGTGCCAGCAGCTCCTCATTTGGACTAGCGGGGGAAGAGACCCAGTACTTC. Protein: CASSSSFGLAGEETQYF.

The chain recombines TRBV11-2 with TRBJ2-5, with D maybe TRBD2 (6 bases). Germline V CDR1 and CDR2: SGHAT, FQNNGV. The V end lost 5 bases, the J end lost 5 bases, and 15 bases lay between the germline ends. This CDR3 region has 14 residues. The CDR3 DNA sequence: TGTGCCAGCAGCCCGGGACTCCAGGGCGAGACCCAGTACTTC. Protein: CASSPGLQGETQYF.

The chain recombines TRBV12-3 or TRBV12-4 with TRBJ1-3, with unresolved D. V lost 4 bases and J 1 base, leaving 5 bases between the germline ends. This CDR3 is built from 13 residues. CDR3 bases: TGTGCCAGCAGTTCCCCTTCTGGAAACACCATATATTTT. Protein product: CASSSPSGNTIYF.

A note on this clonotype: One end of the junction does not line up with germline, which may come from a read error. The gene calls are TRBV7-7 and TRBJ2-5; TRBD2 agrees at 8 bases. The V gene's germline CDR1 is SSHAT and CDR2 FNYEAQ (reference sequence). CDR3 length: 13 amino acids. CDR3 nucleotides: TGTGCTAGCAGCTCAGGACTAGCCAGCCCCCAGTACTTC. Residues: CASSSGLASPQYF.